A selection of T cell receptor beta chains follows, all from one sample in a study of blood T cells in healthy people across ages. TCRdb reprocessed the 5' RACE reads via MiXCR and lists one record per CDR3 protein. The sample carries almost 300,000 distinct CDR3 sequences, roughly 29% recorded once. Specimen: blood. The receptors were sampled from a woman aged 70-85 years in good health. CDR3s include the opening cysteine and the closing phenylalanine or tryptophan. The D gene is left open where the match is weak. Expanded clones get a size class; other rows say once, few or many, or leave the size out.

v_call	d_call	j_call	cdr3_length	clone_size	cdr3_aa	cdr3_nt
TRBV7-9	-	TRBJ2-1	13	once	CASNEPGYNEQFF	TGTGCCAGCAACGAGCCCGGGTACAATGAGCAGTTCTTC
TRBV7-8	TRBD1	TRBJ2-7	15	many	CASSLDVGGPYEQYF	TGTGCCAGCAGCTTAGACGTAGGGGGCCCCTACGAGCAGTACTTC
TRBV7-2	-	TRBJ2-5	13	-	CASSPWDQETQYF	TGTGCCAGCAGCCCCTGGGACCAAGAGACCCAGTACTTC
TRBV2	-	TRBJ1-5	14	few	CASSSTVSNQPQHF	TGTGCCAGCAGTAGCACAGTTAGCAATCAGCCCCAGCATTTT
TRBV18	TRBD1	TRBJ2-2	16	-	CASSPGTARNTGELFF	TGTGCCAGCTCACCGGGGACAGCCCGGAACACCGGGGAGCTGTTTTTT
TRBV5-1	-	TRBJ1-1	15	few	CASSLESGFVTEAFF	TGCGCCAGCAGCTTGGAGTCGGGATTCGTAACTGAAGCTTTCTTT
TRBV28	-	TRBJ1-6	14	many	CASTPTGGNSPLHF	TGTGCCAGCACACCAACCGGCGGGAATTCACCCCTCCACTTT
TRBV7-3	-	TRBJ1-1	15	-	CASSWAVGTRSEAFF	TGTGCCAGCAGTTGGGCGGTAGGAACTAGGTCTGAAGCTTTCTTT
TRBV7-3	TRBD2	TRBJ2-5	18	few	CASSSPGTSGGRKETQYF	TGTGCCAGCAGCTCGCCTGGGACTTCGGGAGGGCGAAAAGAGACCCAGTACTTC
TRBV9	-	TRBJ2-7	14	few	CASSQSTGSGEQYF	TGTGCCAGCAGCCAATCGACAGGATCTGGCGAGCAGTACTTC
TRBV28	TRBD1	TRBJ2-2	16	few	CASSLPGGSGTGELFF	TGTGCCAGCAGTTTGCCAGGGGGATCGGGCACCGGGGAGCTGTTTTTT
TRBV6-1	TRBD1	TRBJ1-1	14	few	CASPGGALNTEAFF	TGTGCCAGCCCAGGGGGAGCATTAAACACTGAAGCTTTCTTT
TRBV27	-	TRBJ2-1	14	-	CASSLGTARNEQFF	TGTGCCAGCAGTTTAGGGACCGCAAGAAATGAGCAGTTCTTC
TRBV28	TRBD2	TRBJ2-7	12	-	CASSFRGGQQYF	TGTGCCAGCAGTTTTAGGGGAGGGCAGCAGTACTTC
TRBV6-2/TRBV6-3	TRBD1	TRBJ2-1	11	-	CASITGTGQFF	TGTGCCAGCATCACAGGGACAGGGCAGTTCTTC
TRBV18	TRBD1	TRBJ2-7	15	-	CASSPTQGASYEQYF	TGTGCCAGCTCACCGACACAGGGGGCGTCCTACGAGCAGTACTTC
TRBV28	-	TRBJ2-7	11	few	CASGDGRGQYF	TGTGCCAGTGGGGACGGCCGTGGGCAGTACTTC
TRBV28	-	TRBJ1-2	15	many	CASGAAGTIAYGYTF	TGTGCCAGCGGGGCAGCGGGGACAATAGCCTATGGCTACACCTTC
TRBV28	-	TRBJ2-3	15	many	CASSPHREPTDTQYF	TGTGCCAGCAGTCCACACAGGGAACCCACAGATACGCAGTATTTT
TRBV7-8	-	TRBJ1-6	14	-	CASSPGARDSPLHF	TGTGCCAGCAGCCCAGGGGCTCGGGATTCACCCCTCCACTTT
TRBV6-2/TRBV6-3	-	TRBJ2-5	16	-	CASSSPTALNLETQYF	TGTGCCAGCAGTTCGCCGACAGCCTTGAACCTAGAGACCCAGTACTTC
TRBV29-1	TRBD1	TRBJ2-7	15	-	CSGGPTGSSSYEQYF	TGCAGCGGAGGACCGACAGGGTCAAGCTCCTACGAGCAGTACTTC
TRBV7-2	TRBD1	TRBJ1-2	14	-	CASSLEGARYGYTF	TGTGCCAGCAGCTTAGAGGGGGCGCGGTATGGCTACACCTTC
TRBV7-2	TRBD2	TRBJ2-5	14	few	CASSLGTSKETQYF	TGTGCCAGCAGCCTCGGGACTAGTAAAGAGACCCAGTACTTC
TRBV20-1	TRBD2	TRBJ2-1	15	-	CSARDPGGQRNEQFF	TGCAGTGCTAGAGATCCGGGGGGGCAAAGGAATGAGCAGTTCTTC
TRBV6-1	-	TRBJ1-6	16	few	CASSVGRPALNSPLHF	TGTGCCAGCAGTGTCGGCAGACCCGCTCTAAATTCACCCCTCCACTTT
TRBV20-1	-	TRBJ1-2	13	few	CSAEEVLRHGYTF	TGCAGTGCTGAGGAGGTCTTGCGGCATGGCTACACCTTC
TRBV10-3	-	TRBJ2-5	13	-	CATQLGGQETQYF	TGTGCCACCCAATTGGGGGGACAAGAGACCCAGTACTTC
TRBV7-2	TRBD2	TRBJ2-1	15	many	CASSPTSGGYNEQFF	TGTGCCAGCAGCCCAACTAGCGGGGGCTACAATGAGCAGTTCTTC
TRBV20-1	-	TRBJ2-1	13	few	CSARDTSRNEQFF	TGCAGTGCTAGAGATACTAGTCGCAATGAGCAGTTCTTC
TRBV15	-	TRBJ1-2	12	few	CATSYQGYGYTF	TGTGCCACCAGCTACCAGGGGTATGGCTACACCTTC
TRBV7-6	-	TRBJ2-7	14	-	CASSLRSGDYGQYF	TGTGCCAGCAGCTTACGGAGCGGAGATTACGGGCAGTACTTC
TRBV7-9	TRBD1	TRBJ1-1	16	-	CASSLGSGTGNTEAFF	TGTGCCAGCAGCTTAGGTTCCGGGACAGGGAACACTGAAGCTTTCTTT
TRBV28	TRBD1	TRBJ2-2	15	few	CASSGGTGDTGELFF	TGTGCCAGCTCAGGGGGGACAGGGGACACCGGGGAGCTGTTTTTT
TRBV7-2	TRBD2	TRBJ2-3	12	few	CASSRPGTSQYF	TGTGCCAGCAGCCGACCCGGGACTAGTCAGTATTTT
TRBV6-5	-	TRBJ1-5	14	few	CASRESWGNQPQHF	TGTGCCAGCAGGGAAAGCTGGGGCAATCAGCCCCAGCATTTT
TRBV12-3/TRBV12-4	-	TRBJ2-1	13	many	CASSLNPYNEQFF	TGTGCCAGCAGTTTGAATCCCTACAATGAGCAGTTCTTC
TRBV5-4	-	TRBJ2-5	14	few	CASSTDGFQETQYF	TGTGCCAGCAGCACGGACGGTTTCCAAGAGACCCAGTACTTC
TRBV18	TRBD2	TRBJ2-7	14	few	CASSFLAGDYEQYF	TGTGCCAGCTCATTTCTAGCGGGAGACTACGAGCAGTACTTC
TRBV28	-	TRBJ2-1	14	-	CASSVGAPYNEQFF	TGTGCCAGCAGCGTAGGGGCTCCATACAATGAGCAGTTCTTC
TRBV7-8	TRBD2	TRBJ2-7	16	-	CASSSRLAGDPSEQYF	TGTGCCAGCAGCTCCCGACTAGCGGGAGACCCGAGCGAGCAGTACTTC
TRBV5-1	-	TRBJ1-6	17	-	CASSPRGSDSYNSPLHF	TGCGCCAGCAGCCCCAGGGGATCCGACTCCTATAATTCACCCCTCCACTTT
TRBV29-1	-	TRBJ2-5	12	many	CSVDPEKETQYF	TGCAGCGTTGACCCCGAAAAAGAGACCCAGTACTTC
TRBV28	-	TRBJ2-5	14	-	CASSLYGRQETQYF	TGTGCCAGCAGTTTATACGGACGACAAGAGACCCAGTACTTC
TRBV28	-	TRBJ2-3	16	-	CASSTTGEELTDTQYF	TGTGCCAGCAGTACGACGGGAGAAGAGTTGACAGATACGCAGTATTTT
TRBV7-7	-	TRBJ2-1	14	-	CASSPTVLHNEQFF	TGTGCTAGCAGCCCGACTGTCCTCCACAATGAGCAGTTCTTC
TRBV3-1	TRBD1	TRBJ2-5	15	-	CATAAGTGVRETQYF	TGTGCCACTGCAGCCGGGACAGGGGTAAGAGAGACCCAGTACTTC
TRBV6-1	-	TRBJ1-2	10	-	CASKMHGYTF	TGCGCCAGCAAAATGCATGGCTACACCTTC